This is a list of T cell receptor beta chains from one sample in a study of monozygotic twins with inflammatory bowel disease. Using the 5' RACE reads, TCRdb records one entry per CDR3 protein without DNA. The table for this sample gives around 150,000 distinct CDR3 sequences. The source material was blood. The receptors originated from a human donor with ulcerative colitis or Crohn's disease, or a healthy co-twin of an affected twin (not recorded which). The CDR3 runs from the conserved cysteine through the conserved F or W. Each record gives: clone size, V gene, J gene, CDR3 protein. Clone size appears in some rows only: once, few, many, or a class for an expanded clone.

clone_size: -
v_call: TRBV6-2/TRBV6-3
j_call: TRBJ1-3
cdr3_aa: CASVEGGFSGNTIYF

clone_size: -
v_call: TRBV5-4
j_call: TRBJ2-2
cdr3_aa: CASSLRSGGPPGELFF

clone_size: -
v_call: TRBV20-1
j_call: TRBJ1-4
cdr3_aa: CSARATGRKKLFF

clone_size: -
v_call: TRBV12-3/TRBV12-4
j_call: TRBJ2-2
cdr3_aa: CASIQGGGRTGELFF

clone_size: -
v_call: TRBV4-2
j_call: TRBJ1-2
cdr3_aa: CASEGRVGYGYTF

clone_size: -
v_call: TRBV15
j_call: TRBJ2-1
cdr3_aa: CATSSGGHEQFF

clone_size: -
v_call: TRBV5-4
j_call: TRBJ2-1
cdr3_aa: CASSPGLASSPFGQFF

clone_size: -
v_call: TRBV27
j_call: TRBJ2-4
cdr3_aa: CASSIVGGKNIQYF

clone_size: -
v_call: TRBV5-1
j_call: TRBJ2-1
cdr3_aa: CASSLGTPSYNEQFF

clone_size: -
v_call: TRBV5-1
j_call: TRBJ1-2
cdr3_aa: CASSLRLPPGNYGYTF

clone_size: -
v_call: TRBV7-7
j_call: TRBJ2-1
cdr3_aa: CASSPGYYNEQFF

clone_size: -
v_call: TRBV5-1
j_call: TRBJ2-1
cdr3_aa: CASSLEGLASEQFF

clone_size: -
v_call: TRBV4-2
j_call: TRBJ2-7
cdr3_aa: CASSQASGVYEQYF

clone_size: -
v_call: TRBV19
j_call: TRBJ1-6
cdr3_aa: CASSIETDSPLHF

clone_size: -
v_call: TRBV12-3/TRBV12-4
j_call: TRBJ1-4
cdr3_aa: CASSLRQGSPNEKLFF

clone_size: -
v_call: TRBV19
j_call: TRBJ2-7
cdr3_aa: CASSISGLAGDEQYF

clone_size: -
v_call: TRBV5-1
j_call: TRBJ2-1
cdr3_aa: CASSEWGSPSYNEQFF

clone_size: -
v_call: TRBV18
j_call: TRBJ2-3
cdr3_aa: CASSPVTGEEGDTQYF

clone_size: -
v_call: TRBV27
j_call: TRBJ1-3
cdr3_aa: CASSNPRVGNTIYF

clone_size: -
v_call: TRBV5-1
j_call: TRBJ1-4
cdr3_aa: CASSLPTGTVDEKLFF

clone_size: -
v_call: TRBV7-9
j_call: TRBJ1-5
cdr3_aa: CASSLVADRENQPQHF

clone_size: -
v_call: TRBV5-6
j_call: TRBJ1-2
cdr3_aa: CASSYPGTDHGYTF

clone_size: -
v_call: TRBV5-1
j_call: TRBJ2-5
cdr3_aa: CASRGQIQETQYF

clone_size: -
v_call: TRBV19
j_call: TRBJ1-5
cdr3_aa: CASSIAGTGSGQPQHF

clone_size: -
v_call: TRBV27
j_call: TRBJ1-1
cdr3_aa: CASSLTGPLNTEAFF

clone_size: -
v_call: TRBV20-1
j_call: TRBJ2-7
cdr3_aa: CSAYGQGFTYEQYF

clone_size: -
v_call: TRBV7-6
j_call: TRBJ2-3
cdr3_aa: CASSPNTGSADTQYF

clone_size: -
v_call: TRBV12-3/TRBV12-4
j_call: TRBJ2-3
cdr3_aa: CASSFSGNTQYF

clone_size: -
v_call: TRBV7-2
j_call: TRBJ2-7
cdr3_aa: CASSFGTPSSYEQYF

clone_size: -
v_call: TRBV5-4
j_call: TRBJ1-5
cdr3_aa: CASSLFPTGGQPQHF

clone_size: -
v_call: TRBV5-5
j_call: TRBJ2-3
cdr3_aa: CASSLVAKDTQYF

clone_size: -
v_call: TRBV9
j_call: TRBJ2-3
cdr3_aa: CASSPHRWQGDTDTQYF

clone_size: -
v_call: TRBV15
j_call: TRBJ1-5
cdr3_aa: CATSRAPPNRNQPQHF

clone_size: -
v_call: TRBV6-2/TRBV6-3
j_call: TRBJ1-5
cdr3_aa: CASSPRWGYSNQPQHF

clone_size: -
v_call: TRBV5-1
j_call: TRBJ1-5
cdr3_aa: CASSTTGGGNQPQHF

clone_size: -
v_call: TRBV28
j_call: TRBJ2-1
cdr3_aa: CASRLAGGHNEQFF

clone_size: -
v_call: TRBV5-6
j_call: TRBJ2-5
cdr3_aa: CASSFEETQYF

clone_size: -
v_call: TRBV20-1
j_call: TRBJ1-5
cdr3_aa: CSPFPGNQPQHF

clone_size: -
v_call: TRBV20-1
j_call: TRBJ2-1
cdr3_aa: CSASSGGVIVGYNEQFF

clone_size: -
v_call: TRBV7-2
j_call: TRBJ2-5
cdr3_aa: CASSLVSRLAGGETQYF

clone_size: -
v_call: TRBV3-1
j_call: TRBJ1-2
cdr3_aa: CASSQEGRANYGYTF

clone_size: -
v_call: TRBV4-3
j_call: TRBJ2-7
cdr3_aa: CASSQDRGRRASYEQYF

clone_size: medium-sized
v_call: TRBV7-2
j_call: TRBJ1-1
cdr3_aa: CASSLRGTYTEAFF

clone_size: -
v_call: TRBV6-1
j_call: TRBJ2-3
cdr3_aa: CASSEGQTDTQYF

clone_size: -
v_call: TRBV4-1
j_call: TRBJ2-7
cdr3_aa: CASRGLAGDGGYEQYF

clone_size: -
v_call: TRBV5-6
j_call: TRBJ1-5
cdr3_aa: CASSGTGPDNQPQHF

clone_size: -
v_call: TRBV7-9
j_call: TRBJ1-3
cdr3_aa: CASSLGRPDTIYF

clone_size: -
v_call: TRBV9
j_call: TRBJ2-7
cdr3_aa: CASSPQGNPYEQYF

clone_size: -
v_call: TRBV2
j_call: TRBJ2-5
cdr3_aa: CASSVRGEETQYF

clone_size: -
v_call: TRBV6-1
j_call: TRBJ1-1
cdr3_aa: CASSRGGRTNTEAFF

clone_size: -
v_call: TRBV10-3
j_call: TRBJ2-7
cdr3_aa: CAISELSGSYEQYF

clone_size: -
v_call: TRBV6-5
j_call: TRBJ2-1
cdr3_aa: CASRWTVPGPFLAVSSYNEQFF

clone_size: -
v_call: TRBV6-4
j_call: TRBJ1-1
cdr3_aa: CASSREGGTEAFF

clone_size: -
v_call: TRBV20-1
j_call: TRBJ2-3
cdr3_aa: CSASGGRGDITDTQYF

clone_size: -
v_call: TRBV5-1
j_call: TRBJ1-4
cdr3_aa: CASSSGRGEKLFF

clone_size: -
v_call: TRBV20-1
j_call: TRBJ2-1
cdr3_aa: CSARLGTRVGNEQFF

clone_size: -
v_call: TRBV6-5
j_call: TRBJ2-1
cdr3_aa: CASSFTYGTGDNEQFF